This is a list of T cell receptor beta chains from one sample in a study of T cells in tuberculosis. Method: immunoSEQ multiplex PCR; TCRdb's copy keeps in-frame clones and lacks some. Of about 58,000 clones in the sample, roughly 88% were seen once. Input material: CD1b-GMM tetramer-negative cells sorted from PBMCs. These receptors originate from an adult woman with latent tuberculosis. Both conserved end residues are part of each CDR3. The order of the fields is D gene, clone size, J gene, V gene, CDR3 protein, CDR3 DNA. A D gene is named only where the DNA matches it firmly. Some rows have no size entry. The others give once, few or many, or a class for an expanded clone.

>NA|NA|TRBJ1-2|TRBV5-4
CASTPSGGSYGYTF
TGTGCCAGCACCCCCTCAGGAGGGAGCTATGGCTACACCTTC
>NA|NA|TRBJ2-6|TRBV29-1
CSVVDGWLSGANVLTF
TGCAGCGTTGTCGACGGGTGGCTCTCTGGGGCCAACGTCCTGACTTTC
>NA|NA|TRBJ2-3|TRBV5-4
CASKFAGTSTDTQYF
TGTGCCAGCAAATTTGCCGGGACTAGCACAGATACGCAGTATTTT
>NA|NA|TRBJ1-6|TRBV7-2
CASSLVDNSPLHF
TGTGCCAGCAGCTTAGTAGATAATTCACCCCTCCACTTT
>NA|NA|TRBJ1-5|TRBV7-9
CASSFGRYNQPQHF
TGTGCCAGCAGCTTTGGCAGATACAATCAGCCCCAGCATTTT
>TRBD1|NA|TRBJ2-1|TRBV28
CASSTRQGGSYNEQFF
TGTGCCAGCAGTACCAGACAGGGTGGCTCCTACAATGAGCAGTTCTTC
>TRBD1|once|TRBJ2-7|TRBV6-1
CATNRGHEQYF
TGTGCCACTAACAGGGGGCACGAGCAGTACTTC
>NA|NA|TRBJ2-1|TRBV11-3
CASSFGLNNEQFF
TGTGCCAGCAGCTTTGGACTAAACAATGAGCAGTTCTTC
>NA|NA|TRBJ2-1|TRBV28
CASSVPGSTYNEQFF
TGTGCCAGCAGTGTTCCGGGAAGCACCTACAATGAGCAGTTCTTC
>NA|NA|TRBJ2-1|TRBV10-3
CAISESRTGEQFF
TGTGCCATCAGTGAGTCGAGAACAGGTGAGCAGTTCTTC
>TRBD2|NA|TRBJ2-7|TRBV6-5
CASSYSTSGSYEQYF
TGTGCCAGCAGTTACTCGACTAGCGGGAGTTACGAGCAGTACTTC
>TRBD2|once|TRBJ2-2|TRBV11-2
CASSLWTSVTGELFF
TGTGCCAGCAGTTTATGGACTAGCGTCACCGGGGAGCTGTTTTTT
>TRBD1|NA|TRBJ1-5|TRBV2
CASRQDRVRNQPQHF
TGTGCCAGCAGGCAGGACAGGGTACGGAATCAGCCCCAGCATTTT
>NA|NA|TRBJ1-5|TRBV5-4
CASSWGVGQPQHF
TGTGCCAGCAGCTGGGGGGTTGGACAGCCCCAGCATTTT
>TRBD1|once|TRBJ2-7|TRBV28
CASSLEGGNYEQYF
TGTGCCAGCAGTTTGGAAGGGGGCAACTACGAGCAGTACTTC
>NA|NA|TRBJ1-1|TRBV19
CASMANTEAFF
TGTGCCAGTATGGCGAACACTGAAGCTTTCTTT
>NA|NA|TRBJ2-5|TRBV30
CACAPSGRVVETQYF
TGTGCCTGCGCCCCGTCTGGGAGAGTGGTAGAGACCCAGTACTTC
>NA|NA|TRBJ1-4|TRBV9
CASSAGGDGEKLFF
TGTGCCAGCAGCGCGGGGGGAGACGGTGAAAAACTGTTTTTT
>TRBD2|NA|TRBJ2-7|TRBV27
CASKRDYVSIEQYF
TGTGCCAGCAAACGGGACTATGTGAGTATTGAGCAGTACTTC
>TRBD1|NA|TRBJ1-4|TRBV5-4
CASSLAGGEKLFF
TGTGCCAGCAGCTTAGCAGGGGGTGAAAAACTGTTTTTT